One sample yielded the 15 T cell receptor beta chains listed below, sequenced in a study of blood T cell repertoires in COVID-19. Profiling relied on immunoSEQ multiplex PCR, and the TCRdb table lists in-frame clones only, not all of them. The repertoire holds 250,000 or so clones, with roughly 87% as singletons. Material: PBMCs or T cells enriched from blood (not recorded which). Source of these receptors: a woman under 40 with acute COVID-19.

The chain employs TRBV7-2 and TRBJ1-2, with 10 bases lining up with TRBD1. With V trimmed by 4 bases and J by 8 bases, 7 bases remained unmatched. The CDR3 consists of 14 residues. CDR1 and CDR2 from the germline V gene are SGHTA and FQGNSA. The CDR3 reads CASSYRQGAKGYTF. In DNA form, the CDR3 reads TGTGCCAGCAGCTACCGACAGGGGGCTAAAGGCTACACCTTC.

The chain links TRBV5-6 to TRBJ2-7; D is perhaps TRBD1 (6 bases). The germline V gene encodes CDR1 SGHDT and CDR2 YYEEEE. The CDR3 is made up of 13 amino acids. The V end was cut by 4 bases, the J end by 2 bases, with 10 bases between. The CDR3 region is CASSPTGTYEQYF. In nucleotides, the CDR3 is TGTGCCAGCAGCCCTACAGGGACCTACGAGCAGTACTTC.

This clone has more than one count but fewer than ten. The sample has other DNA sequences that encode this CDR3 too. The V and J genes are TRBV5-1 and TRBJ1-4, with D unclear. The V end was cut by 4 bases, the J end by 0 bases, with 10 bases between. Looked up from germline, CDR1 is SGHRS and CDR2 is YFSETQ. The CDR3 runs 15 residues. DNA for the CDR3: TGCGCCAGCAGCCTCGCGGCTGCAACTAATGAAAAACTGTTTTTT. This sequence encodes CASSLAAATNEKLFF.

The chain links TRBV4-1 to TRBJ2-2, with 8 bases fitting TRBD2. Losses at the gene ends were 7 bases for V and 6 bases for J; bases not matched to a gene: 10. Germline V CDR1 and CDR2: MGHRA, YSYEKL. The CDR3 loop spans 15 amino acids. DNA of the CDR3: TGCGCCAGCAAAGCGGGGGAGGTTGTGGCCGGGGAGCTGTTTTTT. Its protein product is CASKAGEVVAGELFF.

J is TRBJ2-1 and V is TRBV20-1, with 7 bases fitting TRBD2. Germline lookup yields CDR1 DFQATT and CDR2 SNEGSKA (reference sequence). This CDR3 comprises 11 residues. V lost 6 bases, J lost 8 bases, and 4 bases stayed unmatched. The CDR3 sequence is CSALRGDEQFF. CDR3 sequence (DNA): TGCAGTGCCCTACGGGGGGATGAGCAGTTCTTC.

The CDR3 protein is CASSQRQGGYNEQFF. The DNA of the CDR3 is TGCGCCAGCAGCCAGAGACAGGGCGGGTACAATGAGCAGTTCTTC. The genes are TRBV4-3 and TRBJ2-1; TRBD1 matches at 7 bases. This CDR3 comprises 15 residues. Trimming took 3 bases from V and 4 from J; bases not matched to a gene: 6. The germline V gene has CDR1 LGHNA and CDR2 YSLEER.

V gene TRBV3-1 (or the pseudogene TRBV3-2) combines with J gene TRBJ2-5; D is possibly TRBD1 (5 bases). From germline, CDR1 is LGHDT and CDR2 YNNKEL (reference sequence). Trimming removed 2 bases from V and 1 base from J, with 11 bases in between. The CDR3 covers 15 residues. The CDR3 coding sequence is TGTGCCAGCAGCCAATCTTGGGGCTTCCAAGAGACCCAGTACTTC. It translates to CASSQSWGFQETQYF.

This rearrangement joins TRBV18 to TRBJ1-1, with a weak D call TRBD1 (6 bases). From germline, CDR1 is KGHSH and CDR2 LQKENI. V lost 8 bases and J lost 3, with 19 bases in between. The CDR3 runs 15 residues. CDR3 protein: CASGSTGGVDTEAFF. DNA for the CDR3: TGTGCCAGCGGTTCAACGGGGGGCGTAGACACTGAAGCTTTCTTT.

This rearrangement joins TRBV19 to TRBJ2-1; 8 bases agree with TRBD2. Germline CDR1 is LNHDA and CDR2 is SQIVND (reference sequence). The CDR3 extends over 17 amino acids. V lost 3 bases, J lost 0 bases, and 7 bases stayed unmatched. The DNA for the CDR3 is TGTGCCAGTAGTATGAGAGCTAGCGGGTACTCCTACAATGAGCAGTTCTTC. Translated, it gives CASSMRASGYSYNEQFF. The entire variable domain, with the rest obtained from reference TRBV19 and TRBJ2-1, is as follows: DGGITQSPKYLFRKEGQNVTLSCEQNLNHDAMYWYRQDPGQGLRLIYYSQIVNDFQKGDIAEGYSVSREKKESFPLTVTSAQKNPTAFYLCASSMRASGYSYNEQFFGPGTRLTVL.

The chain combines TRBV4-3 with TRBJ1-6; TRBD1 matches 7 bases. Germline assignment: CDR1 LGHNA and CDR2 YSLEER. The CDR3 spans 15 residues. V shed 0 bases, J shed 10 bases, and the junction held 6 bases outside the gene matches. The CDR3 sequence is CASSQDGTGESPLHF. The CDR3 nucleotides are TGCGCCAGCAGCCAAGATGGCACAGGGGAATCACCCCTCCACTTT.

The rearrangement uses TRBV19 and TRBJ2-2; possibly TRBD1 for D (6 bases). In germline, CDR1 is LNHDA, CDR2 SQIVND (reference sequence). Trimming pared 7 bases from V and 5 bases from J, leaving 14 bases between. The CDR3 has 14 amino acids. CDR3 in DNA: TGTGCCAGTACCAAGGGGGTTGAGACCGGGGAGCTGTTTTTT. It codes for CASTKGVETGELFF.

The gene calls are TRBV10-2 and TRBJ2-7; TRBD1 aligns across 9 bases. CDR3 length equals 13 residues. CDR1 is WSHSY and CDR2 is SAAADI in the germline V gene. Losses at the gene ends were 10 bases for V and 6 bases for J; bases not matched to a gene: 10. This CDR3 is CATSGQGISEQYF. The CDR3 DNA follows: TGCGCCACATCGGGACAGGGAATTTCCGAGCAGTACTTC.

This clone appeared once. This sequence joins TRBV6-5 and TRBJ1-4, with 11 bases lining up with TRBD1. Germline values: CDR1 MNHEY, CDR2 SVGAGI. The trim removed 0 bases at V and 8 bases at J, leaving 5 bases unmatched. This CDR3 contains 16 residues. CDR3 DNA: TGTGCCAGCAGTTACTCCGTGGGACAGGGGGGGGAAAAACTGTTTTTT. Translating it yields CASSYSVGQGGEKLFF.

This rearrangement joins TRBV5-1 to TRBJ2-5; 9 bases are shared with TRBD1. Unmatched junction bases numbered 3, after V lost 6 bases and J lost 0 bases. Germline V gene lookup returns CDR1 SGHRS and CDR2 YFSETQ. This CDR3 comprises 14 residues. DNA for the CDR3: TGCGCCAGCATGCGGACAGGGGACCAAGAGACCCAGTACTTC. Translated, it gives CASMRTGDQETQYF.

The V call is TRBV5-8, the J call TRBJ2-1; 12 bases align to TRBD2. This CDR3 contains 20 residues. The trim removed 2 bases at V and 0 bases at J, leaving 12 bases unmatched. CDR1 and CDR2 (germline): SGHTS, YDEGEE. CDR3 sequence (DNA): TGTGCCAGCAGCTTTGTTGGTTCTAGCGGGGGGGTCAGCTCCTACAATGAGCAGTTCTTC. Its translation: CASSFVGSSGGVSSYNEQFF.